The 8 T cell receptor beta chains given below trace back to one sample, sequenced in a study of T cells after yellow fever vaccination. Each CDR3 protein gets one entry after TCRdb re-called the 5' RACE reads with MiXCR. The data hold just over 250,000 distinct CDR3 sequences, with about 5% observed a single time. The specimen was CD4+ T cells sorted from PBMCs, collected on the day of the yellow fever booster vaccination. The receptor source for this set is a man between 18 and 29 years old who received the YFV17D yellow fever vaccine.

The chain's CDR3 is CATRGYSNQPQHF. CDR3 in DNA: TGTGCCACCAGGGGGTATAGCAATCAGCCCCAGCATTTT. The rearrangement links TRBV24-1 to TRBJ1-5; no clear D gene. CDR3 size: 13 residues. Trimming removed 7 bases from V and 0 bases from J, with 6 bases in between. From germline, CDR1 is KGHDR and CDR2 SFDVKD.

The J gene is TRBJ2-1, the V gene TRBV6-2 or TRBV6-3; D call uncertain. The V gene lost 7 bases and the J gene lost 8 bases, with 15 bases spanning the gap. The CDR3 is 13 residues long. The germline CDR1 and CDR2 sequences are MNHEY and SVGEGT. CDR3 nucleotides: TGTGCCAGCAACCCCGCGGCTGCGGATGAGCAGTTCTTC. Its translation: CASNPAAADEQFF.

Many counts were recorded for this clonotype. The chain carries TRBV27 and TRBJ2-2; either TRBD1 or TRBD2 may supply D (6 bases each). V was cut by 5 bases and J by 3 bases, with 16 bases left in between. Germline V CDR1 and CDR2: MNHEY, SMNVEV (reference sequence). The CDR3 length is 16 residues. The CDR3 here is CASSGGRALDTGELFF. CDR3 sequence (DNA): TGTGCCAGCAGTGGGGGGCGGGCGCTGGACACCGGGGAGCTGTTTTTT.

The chain employs TRBV6-5 and TRBJ2-3; unclear D gene. Germline V gene sequence: CDR1 MNHEY, CDR2 SVGAGI. This CDR3 is built from 15 residues. The ends were cut back, 6 bases at V and 6 bases at J, with 19 bases in the middle. CDR3 nucleotide sequence: TGTGCCAGCAGCGCAGGAACTGAAAAGAAGGATACGCAGTATTTT. It specifies CASSAGTEKKDTQYF.

The chain joins TRBV28 to TRBJ1-1, with a weak D call TRBD1 (5 bases). Trimming stripped 3 bases from V and 4 bases from J, with 9 bases between. Germline V gene data show CDR1 as MDHEN and CDR2 as SYDVKM. The CDR3 extends over 13 amino acids. CDR3 loop: CASSLAGLTEAFF. The CDR3 coding sequence is TGTGCCAGCAGTTTGGCAGGGCTCACTGAAGCTTTCTTT.

This clonotype was picked up a small number of times. The rearrangement links TRBV7-8 to TRBJ1-1; no reliable D call. The CDR3 sequence is 14 residues long. V shed 5 bases and J shed 1 base, with 11 bases lying between them. Germline-derived CDR1 and CDR2 are SGHVS and FQNEAQ. The CDR3 reads CASSEGARNTEAFF. CDR3 bases: TGTGCCAGCAGCGAGGGCGCCCGGAACACTGAAGCTTTCTTT.

The sample holds a few counts of this clonotype. The chain links TRBV20-1 to TRBJ2-1; D gene uncertain. The V and J ends lost 0 bases and 7 bases respectively, with 16 bases between them. The CDR3 covers 15 residues. The V gene's germline CDR1 is DFQATT and CDR2 SNEGSKA (reference sequence). This chain's CDR3 is CSARDGLSKGNEQFF. The CDR3 bases are TGCAGTGCTAGAGACGGGTTGTCGAAAGGAAATGAGCAGTTCTTC.

The chain uses TRBV20-1 and TRBJ2-3; TRBD2 aligns across 9 bases. V lost 1 base, J lost 2 bases, and 10 bases stayed unmatched. Germline-derived CDR1 and CDR2 are DFQATT and SNEGSKA (reference sequence). This CDR3 comprises 17 residues. Here the CDR3 DNA reads TGCAGTGCTAGAGGTAGCGGGGGATACCTTTTCACAGATACGCAGTATTTT. Encoded protein: CSARGSGGYLFTDTQYF.